These T cell receptor beta chains were read from a single sample in a study of regulatory T cells in long-lasting Graves disease. TCRdb redid the calling of the multiplex PCR reads with MiXCR, one entry per CDR3 protein. This table holds around 450,000 distinct CDR3 sequences, 15% found once. The sample was also reused in another study, on T cells in Graves' hyperthyroidism and ophthalmopathy.

Specimen: peripheral blood mononuclear cells (PBMCs), collected at new diagnosis, from a patient treated with antithyroid drugs. These receptors were taken from a woman in her thirties with Graves disease. The CDR3 runs from the conserved cysteine through the conserved F or W. D genes are given only for firm matches. Clone size is stated in some rows and not others, as once, few, many or a class when expanded.

D: -
J: TRBJ1-1
V: TRBV9
size: -
CDR3: CASSVYGVGTEAFF
DNA: TGTGCCAGCAGCGTATATGGGGTTGGGACTGAAGCTTTCTTT

D: -
J: TRBJ1-2
V: TRBV20-1
size: -
CDR3: CSAPPAGTLGGYTF
DNA: TGCAGTGCCCCCCCCGCGGGGACATTAGGAGGCTACACCTTC

D: -
J: TRBJ1-3
V: TRBV20-1
size: many
CDR3: CSARTGATGNTIYF
DNA: TGCAGTGCTAGAACGGGGGCGACGGGAAACACCATATATTTT

D: -
J: TRBJ2-7
V: TRBV11-3
size: many
CDR3: CASSLDDYRYEQYF
DNA: TGTGCCAGCAGCTTAGATGACTACCGCTACGAGCAGTACTTC

D: -
J: TRBJ2-1
V: TRBV3-1
size: many
CDR3: CAISGGTEQFF
DNA: TGTGCCATCTCTGGGGGTACGGAGCAGTTCTTC

D: TRBD1
J: TRBJ2-1
V: TRBV7-9
size: many
CDR3: CASTFGQGYNEQFF
DNA: TGTGCCAGCACCTTCGGACAGGGCTACAATGAGCAGTTCTTC

D: -
J: TRBJ2-3
V: TRBV6-1
size: many
CDR3: CASSTSRSTDTQYF
DNA: -

D: TRBD2
J: TRBJ2-1
V: TRBV3-1
size: many
CDR3: CASSQDSGTSGNNEQFF
DNA: TGTGCCAGCAGCCAAGATAGCGGGACTAGCGGAAACAATGAGCAGTTCTTC

D: TRBD2
J: TRBJ2-7
V: TRBV5-6
size: -
CDR3: CASSLAALAANYEQYF
DNA: TGTGCCAGCAGCTTGGCCGCCCTAGCGGCCAACTACGAGCAGTACTTC

D: -
J: TRBJ2-2
V: TRBV19
size: few
CDR3: CASSIEAGGYGGELFF
DNA: TGTGCCAGTAGTATAGAAGCCGGGGGCTACGGCGGGGAGCTGTTTTTT

D: -
J: TRBJ2-1
V: TRBV7-8
size: many
CDR3: CASTPLPGVSYNEQFF
DNA: TGTGCCAGCACACCCCTTCCGGGAGTATCCTACAATGAGCAGTTCTTC

D: -
J: TRBJ2-6
V: TRBV28
size: few
CDR3: CASSPRGGLSGANVLTF
DNA: TGTGCCAGCAGTCCTCGAGGGGGGCTCTCTGGGGCCAACGTCCTGACTTTC

D: -
J: TRBJ1-4
V: TRBV7-8
size: many
CDR3: CASSLVAATNEKLFF
DNA: TGTGCCAGCAGCTTAGTAGCCGCAACTAATGAAAAACTGTTTTTT

D: -
J: TRBJ2-4
V: TRBV4-1
size: -
CDR3: CASSGPRAKNIQYF
DNA: TGCGCCAGCAGCGGACCGCGAGCCAAAAACATTCAGTACTTC

D: -
J: TRBJ2-2
V: TRBV5-1
size: few
CDR3: CASSWSTATGELFF
DNA: TGCGCCAGCAGCTGGAGTACGGCCACCGGGGAGCTGTTTTTT

D: -
J: TRBJ2-1
V: TRBV6-5
size: -
CDR3: CASSYSVVSSYNEQFF
DNA: TGTGCCAGCAGTTACTCCGTGGTGAGCTCCTACAATGAGCAGTTCTTC

D: -
J: TRBJ2-2
V: TRBV7-9
size: -
CDR3: CASSFLARNTGELFF
DNA: TGTGCCAGCAGCTTTCTTGCGAGGAACACCGGGGAGCTGTTTTTT

D: -
J: TRBJ1-5
V: TRBV7-2
size: many
CDR3: CASSPRQAGPQHF
DNA: TGTGCCAGCAGCCCAAGACAGGCGGGGCCCCAGCATTTT

D: TRBD2
J: TRBJ2-1
V: TRBV11-3
size: many
CDR3: CASSQLGGLANNEQFF
DNA: TGTGCCAGCAGCCAATTGGGGGGACTAGCGAACAATGAGCAGTTCTTC

D: -
J: TRBJ2-1
V: TRBV7-3
size: few
CDR3: CASSFWGLGPSEQAYNEQFF
DNA: TGTGCCAGCAGCTTTTGGGGTCTTGGGCCATCCGAACAGGCTTACAATGAGCAGTTCTTC

D: TRBD2
J: TRBJ2-3
V: TRBV12-3/TRBV12-4
size: many
CDR3: CASSLGSTSSGYTDTQYF
DNA: TGTGCCAGCAGTTTAGGGAGTACGTCTAGCGGATACACAGATACGCAGTATTTT

D: -
J: TRBJ2-1
V: TRBV9
size: -
CDR3: CASSLTISSYNEQFF
DNA: TGTGCCAGCAGCCTGACCATAAGCTCCTACAATGAGCAGTTCTTC

D: -
J: TRBJ2-4
V: TRBV3-1
size: many
CDR3: CASSPSQWRGNIQYF
DNA: TGTGCCAGCAGCCCATCTCAATGGAGAGGGAACATTCAGTACTTC

D: TRBD2
J: TRBJ2-2
V: TRBV19
size: few
CDR3: CASILSGTMNTGELFF
DNA: TGTGCCAGCATTCTTTCCGGGACTATGAACACCGGGGAGCTGTTTTTT

D: -
J: TRBJ2-1
V: TRBV10-1
size: few
CDR3: CASSESGDFKDEQFF
DNA: TGCGCCAGCAGTGAGTCGGGGGACTTTAAGGATGAGCAGTTCTTC

D: TRBD1
J: TRBJ1-5
V: TRBV24-1
size: many
CDR3: CATRTPWTGHNQPQHF
DNA: TGTGCCACCAGGACACCTTGGACAGGGCACAATCAGCCCCAGCATTTT

D: -
J: TRBJ1-3
V: TRBV11-2
size: many
CDR3: CASSPGTFGTISGNTIYF
DNA: TGTGCCAGCAGCCCGGGCACCTTCGGCACCATCTCTGGAAACACCATATATTTT